These T cell receptor beta chains were read from a single sample in a study of identical twins. From the 5' RACE reads, TCRdb called clonotypes with MiXCR, one entry per CDR3 protein. The sample has approximately 410,000 distinct CDR3 sequences, about a fifth seen once. The material sequenced was naive T cells sorted from blood. The receptors derive from a man in his forties or fifties in good health. Both conserved end residues are part of each CDR3. Fields, in order: clone size, D gene, V gene, J gene, CDR3 DNA, CDR3 protein. D genes are given only for firm matches. A row's size may be missing; if present it is once, few, many or a size class.

.	.	TRBV5-1	TRBJ2-2	TGCGCCAGCAAACAGTCTACGAACACCGGGGAGCTGTTTTTT	CASKQSTNTGELFF
few	.	TRBV4-2	TRBJ2-3	TGTGCCAGCGGTGGGGAACTGACTAGCACAGATACGCAGTATTTT	CASGGELTSTDTQYF
once	.	TRBV30	TRBJ2-7	TGTGCCTGGAGTGTAAAGACAGTCTCCTACGAGCAGTACTTC	CAWSVKTVSYEQYF
many	TRBD1	TRBV7-2	TRBJ1-5	TGTGCCAGCAGCACCAGACAGGGTGGCAATCAGCCCCAGCATTTT	CASSTRQGGNQPQHF
few	.	TRBV5-1	TRBJ2-6	TGCGCCAGCAGCTTGGTCTCAGGGTCTGCTGGGGCCAACGTCCTGACTTTC	CASSLVSGSAGANVLTF
few	.	TRBV18	TRBJ1-4	TGTGCCAGCTCACCGTCCGGGGGTAATGAAAAACTGTTTTTT	CASSPSGGNEKLFF
few	TRBD2	TRBV5-1	TRBJ2-3	TGCGCCAGCGGGGCGGGAGGGGGCACAGATACGCAGTATTTT	CASGAGGGTDTQYF
.	.	TRBV7-2	TRBJ1-1	TGTGCCAGCAGCTTATGGCTGGGTACTGAAGCTTTCTTT	CASSLWLGTEAFF
many	.	TRBV20-1	TRBJ2-7	TGCAGTGCTAGAGATCGACGGGGAGGCTCCTACGAGCAGTACTTC	CSARDRRGGSYEQYF
few	.	TRBV5-1	TRBJ2-3	TGCGCCAGCAGCCAACACGGATCTCGGGCCCTTAGCACAGATACGCAGTATTTT	CASSQHGSRALSTDTQYF
.	.	TRBV29-1	TRBJ1-1	TGCAGCGTATTCCGTGCCATGAACACTGAAGCTTTCTTT	CSVFRAMNTEAFF
.	.	TRBV6-1	TRBJ1-1	TGTGCCAGCAGCTTTACAAGTTCAAGGATGAACACTGAAGCTTTCTTT	CASSFTSSRMNTEAFF
.	.	TRBV7-8	TRBJ1-6	TGTGCCAGCAGCTTCCCGAAGACGCCCCTCCACTTT	CASSFPKTPLHF
.	TRBD1	TRBV3-1	TRBJ1-1	TGTGCCAGCAGTTTCACAGGGGTCGGAGCTTTCTTT	CASSFTGVGAFF
few	.	TRBV6-2/TRBV6-3	TRBJ2-7	TGTGCCAGCAGTTACTCCCCGGGGAGCGGCCTGCAGTACTTC	CASSYSPGSGLQYF
many	TRBD2	TRBV10-3	TRBJ2-3	TGTGCCATCAGAAGAGGGACTAGCGGCACAGATACGCAGTATTTT	CAIRRGTSGTDTQYF
many	.	TRBV5-1	TRBJ2-2	TGCGCCAGCAATAAGGGACAGAACACCGGGGAGCTGTTTTTT	CASNKGQNTGELFF
.	.	TRBV5-5	TRBJ2-2	TGTGCCAGCGTCCTTTCTGGGGATCTAAACACCGGGGAGCTGTTTTTT	CASVLSGDLNTGELFF
.	TRBD1	TRBV20-1	TRBJ2-7	TGCAGTGCTAGCGGGGGGCAGGGACAGGGCTCCTACGAGCAGTACTTC	CSASGGQGQGSYEQYF
few	.	TRBV6-1	TRBJ2-5	TGTGCCAGCAGGCGGAGCGGGCAGGGAGGAGAGACCCAGTACTTC	CASRRSGQGGETQYF
few	TRBD1	TRBV12-3/TRBV12-4	TRBJ2-5	TGTGCCAGCAGTTCACCGGGACAGGGGGCTATCAAGGAGACCCAGTACTTC	CASSSPGQGAIKETQYF
few	.	TRBV5-1	TRBJ2-3	TGCGCCAGCAGCTTTAAAGCGGGAGATACGCAGTATTTT	CASSFKAGDTQYF
.	.	TRBV25-1	TRBJ2-1	TGTGCCAGCAGTGACGGGACTTTGCTATACAATGAGCAGTTCTTC	CASSDGTLLYNEQFF
many	.	TRBV7-9	TRBJ2-7	TGTGCCAGCAGCTTAGGTTCCGGGATGCTCTACGAGCAGTACTTC	CASSLGSGMLYEQYF
.	.	TRBV20-1	TRBJ2-1	TGCAGTGCTAGAGGACTCAATTCATACAATGAGCAGTTCTTC	CSARGLNSYNEQFF
.	.	TRBV5-1	TRBJ2-7	TGCGCCAGCAGCTGGGACACCTTCTCCTACGAGCAGTACTTC	CASSWDTFSYEQYF
.	.	TRBV27	TRBJ1-5	TGTGCCAGCAGTCCGGGACTACGCAATCAGCCCCAGCATTTT	CASSPGLRNQPQHF
.	.	TRBV29-1	TRBJ2-5	TGCAGCGTTGGAGGTGGCCAAGAGACCCAGTACTTC	CSVGGGQETQYF
few	TRBD2	TRBV20-1	TRBJ2-7	TGCAGTGCTAGCCTAGCGGGAGGGCCCAGGGCCTACGAGCAGTACTTC	CSASLAGGPRAYEQYF
few	.	TRBV27	TRBJ1-4	TGTGCCAGCAGTTTATCGTTAGGGAGTGGTGAAAAACTGTTTTTT	CASSLSLGSGEKLFF